One sample yielded the 8 T cell receptor beta chains listed below, sequenced in a study of OX40 agonist ivuxolimab in advanced cancers. This table comes from immunoSEQ multiplex PCR, and its TCRdb copy is limited to in-frame clones, with some not included. Seen here are 55,000 to 80,000 clones, approximately 84% observed once, and the top ten hold roughly 9.8%. The sample consisted of CD4+ or CD8+ T cells sorted from blood, taken in a trial of the OX40 agonist ivuxolimab. The source of these receptors is an adult with an advanced solid tumor such as melanoma, head and neck, liver or kidney cancer.

Only one count was recorded for this clone. The chain links TRBV4-2 to TRBJ2-3, with TRBD2 identical over 10 bases. This CDR3 region has 19 residues. The V and J ends lost 0 bases and 2 bases, in that order; junction bases with no gene match: 11. Looked up from germline, CDR1 is LGHNA and CDR2 is YNFKEQ. The CDR3 nucleotides read TGTGCCAGCAGCCAAGATCCCCCCTCAGCGGGGGGGTACACAGATACGCAGTATTTT. Protein: CASSQDPPSAGGYTDTQYF.

This sequence joins TRBV30 and TRBJ2-3, with 7 bases matching TRBD1. V lost 0 bases, J lost 3 bases, and 6 bases stayed unmatched. The germline gives CDR1 GTSNPN, CDR2 SVGIG (reference sequence). The CDR3 consists of 15 residues. The DNA of the CDR3 is TGTGCCTGGAGTGTACTGGTACAGGGGACAGATACGCAGTATTTT. It yields the protein CAWSVLVQGTDTQYF.

This chain uses TRBV25-1 with TRBJ2-1, with 7 positions matching TRBD2. V gave up 7 bases and J gave up 0 bases; unmatched junction bases: 3. Per the germline V gene, CDR1 is MGHDK and CDR2 is SYGVNS. The CDR3 has 14 amino acids. The CDR3 coding sequence is TGTGCCAGCACGGGGAGGGACTCCTACAATGAGCAGTTCTTC. Amino acid sequence: CASTGRDSYNEQFF.

This chain uses TRBV4-1 with TRBJ2-7, with a weak D call TRBD1 (6 bases). The CDR3 is made up of 15 amino acids. Germline CDR1 reads MGHRA; CDR2 reads YSYEKL. Trimming took 2 bases from V and 3 from J, leaving 14 bases between them. The CDR3 here is CASSQQGLGFYEQYF. CDR3 coding DNA: TGCGCCAGCAGCCAACAGGGGTTGGGGTTCTACGAGCAGTACTTC.

This rearrangement joins TRBV11-3 to TRBJ1-6; D gene unclear. From germline, CDR1 is SGHNT and CDR2 YENEEA. V lost 0 bases to trimming and J lost 7 bases, with 4 bases between them. The CDR3 is made up of 13 amino acids. CDR3 sequence (DNA): TGTGCCAGCAGCTTAGAACCCAATTCACCCCTCCACTTT. Its protein product is CASSLEPNSPLHF.

The J gene is TRBJ2-7, the V gene TRBV6-6, with unresolved D. The CDR3 has 16 residues. Germline CDR1 is MNHNY and CDR2 is SVGAGI (reference sequence). V was pared by 2 bases and J by 3 bases, with 17 bases between. The CDR3 region has the DNA TGTGCCAGCAGTTACGCGTCTTCGGCAGCCCTCTACGAGCAGTACTTC. This translates into CASSYASSAALYEQYF.

The chain recombines TRBV9 with TRBJ2-1, with TRBD2 matching 10 bases. This CDR3 comprises 15 residues. Germline loops: CDR1 SGDLS, CDR2 YYNGEE. The trim removed 4 bases at V and 8 bases at J, leaving 9 bases unmatched. CDR3 DNA: TGTGCCAGCAGCCCCACTAGCGGGGAGAGGGATGAGCAGTTCTTC. The encoded protein is CASSPTSGERDEQFF. The entire variable domain, with the rest obtained from reference TRBV9 and TRBJ2-1, is as follows: DSGVTQTPKHLITATGQRVTLRCSPRSGDLSVYWYQQSLDQGLQFLIQYYNGEERAKGNILERFSAQQFPDLHSELNLSSLELGDSALYFCASSPTSGERDEQFFGPGTRLTVL.

The V gene is TRBV10-3, the J gene TRBJ2-1; 7 bases fit TRBD2. This CDR3 has 15 residues. Germline V CDR1 and CDR2: ENHRY, SYGVKD. V dropped 1 base and J dropped 2; count of bases not matched to a gene: 2. The CDR3 DNA sequence: TGTGCCATCAGTGAGTATCGGGGGGCCTACAATGAGCAGTTCTTC. Translating gives CAISEYRGAYNEQFF.